The 14 T cell receptor beta chains reported below all come from one sample, sequenced in a study of CD8+CD57+ T cells in acquired aplastic anemia. Sequencing was done on patients that had shown CD8+CD57+ cell expansion by flow cytometry. Researchers used genomic DNA as the template to profile TCR beta VDJ and CDR3. Using its own MiXCR run on the reads, TCRdb lists one record per CDR3 protein. The table shows 150,000 or so distinct CDR3 sequences, with around half occurring only once. Sequences were obtained from sorted CD4+, CD8+, or CD8+CD57+ T cells (not recorded which) from PBMCs. The receptors were gathered from a human donor with aplastic anemia.

This chain connects TRBV19 to TRBJ2-7; D is uncertain. Trimming removed 3 bases at V and 0 bases at J, with 12 bases between. CDR1 and CDR2 from the germline V gene are LNHDA and SQIVND (reference sequence). CDR3 size: 15 residues. This chain's CDR3 is CASSIWSDYSYEQYF. The CDR3 DNA sequence: TGTGCCAGTAGTATCTGGTCAGATTACTCCTACGAGCAGTACTTC. Using reference TRBV19 and TRBJ2-7 for the parts outside the CDR3, the full variable domain is DGGITQSPKYLFRKEGQNVTLSCEQNLNHDAMYWYRQDPGQGLRLIYYSQIVNDFQKGDIAEGYSVSREKKESFPLTVTSAQKNPTAFYLCASSIWSDYSYEQYFGPGTRLTVT.

V and J are TRBV7-9 and TRBJ1-1; possibly TRBD1 for D (6 bases). The CDR3 totals 14 residues. Germline V gene lookup returns CDR1 SEHNR and CDR2 FQNEAQ (reference sequence). The V end lost 1 base, the J end lost 1 base, and 7 bases lay between the germline ends. The CDR3 sequence is CASSLETGNTEAFF. CDR3 nucleotides: TGTGCCAGCAGCTTAGAGACAGGGAACACTGAAGCTTTCTTT.

V usage is TRBV3-1 and J usage is TRBJ2-2; TRBD1 might be the D (5 bases). The germline CDR1 and CDR2 sequences are LGHDT and YNNKEL (reference sequence). The CDR3 totals 16 residues. V was shortened by 1 base and J by 0 bases, with 9 bases between the two germline ends. CDR3 sequence reads: CASSQGGGANTGELFF. The DNA of the CDR3 is TGTGCCAGCAGCCAAGGGGGCGGCGCGAACACCGGGGAGCTGTTTTTT.

This clonotype showed up many times. The chain links TRBV5-1 to TRBJ1-2, with a possible D match to TRBD1 (6 bases). CDR1 is SGHRS and CDR2 is YFSETQ in the germline V gene. CDR3 length equals 13 residues. The ends were cut back, 0 bases at V and 6 bases at J, with 9 bases in the middle. This CDR3 is CASSLVQGNGYTF. CDR3 nucleotide sequence: TGCGCCAGCAGCTTGGTCCAGGGGAATGGCTACACCTTC.

Many counts were recorded for this clonotype. The V gene is TRBV9, the J gene TRBJ2-2; D is possibly TRBD1 (6 bases). V dropped 3 bases and J dropped 1 base, with 7 bases sitting between them. Germline CDR1 and CDR2: SGDLS and YYNGEE. The CDR3 is 14 amino acids. The CDR3 nucleotides are TGTGCCAGCAGCGCGGACAGGAACACCGGGGAGCTGTTTTTT. This translates into CASSADRNTGELFF.

The gene calls are TRBV12-3 or TRBV12-4 and TRBJ2-5, with D maybe TRBD1 (6 bases). V lost 0 bases to trimming and J lost 4 bases, with 12 bases between them. The CDR3 is 15 amino acids. Here the CDR3 DNA reads TGTGCCAGCAGTTTAGCGGGGGCCTCGGGAGAGACCCAGTACTTC. Translating gives CASSLAGASGETQYF.

The chain carries TRBV19 and TRBJ1-2; 8 bases map to TRBD1. The CDR3 runs to 13 residues. Germline assignment: CDR1 LNHDA and CDR2 SQIVND (reference sequence). J was trimmed by 5 bases and V by 7 bases; bases with no gene match: 6. The CDR3 nucleotides read TGTGCCAGTAACGGACAGGGAGGATATGGCTACACCTTC. It specifies CASNGQGGYGYTF.

The chain carries TRBV2 and TRBJ2-3, with D perhaps being TRBD1 or TRBD2 (5 bases each). The germline CDR1 and CDR2 sequences are SNHLY and FYNNEI. This CDR3 is built from 14 residues. V was clipped by 6 bases and J by 6 bases, with 16 bases between them. This CDR3 reads CASSVGDGWDTQYF. For the CDR3, the DNA is TGTGCCAGCAGCGTAGGGGACGGGTGGGATACGCAGTATTTT.

The chain combines TRBV15 with TRBJ1-3; D is uncertain. This CDR3 region has 16 residues. Trimming removed 1 base at V and 2 bases at J, with 12 bases between. The germline V gene has CDR1 LNHNV and CDR2 YYDKDF (reference sequence). CDR3 in amino acids: CATSRGSGGTGNTIYF. DNA of the CDR3: TGTGCCACCAGCAGAGGGTCAGGAGGTACTGGAAACACCATATATTTT.

Turning to this clonotype: The junction and the germline gene differ at one end; a read error may be behind it. The genes are TRBV7-9 and TRBJ2-6; no definite D call. This CDR3 spans 14 amino acids. Germline V gives CDR1 SEHNR, CDR2 FQNEAQ (reference sequence). The CDR3 nucleotides read TGTACCAGCAGTCCGAATGCTGGGGCCAACGTCCTGACTTTC. It yields the protein CTSSPNAGANVLTF.

Turning to this clonotype: A single base separates this from a much larger clone, so it may be a read error. The chain uses TRBV19 and TRBJ1-2; D is possibly TRBD1 (5 bases). V lost 4 bases and J lost 4, with 22 bases in between. CDR1 LNHDA and CDR2 SQIVND come from the germline V gene (reference sequence). This CDR3 has 17 amino acids. The CDR3 region is CASSTIPGTAASYGYTF. In nucleotides, the CDR3 is TGTGCCAGTAGTACCATACCCGGGACTGCAGCCTCCTATGGCTACACCTTC.

This clonotype was observed at least ten times. The chain uses TRBV5-6 and TRBJ1-4; a weak D match, TRBD1 (5 bases). V lost 4 bases and J 8 bases, leaving 15 bases between the germline ends. Germline CDR1 and CDR2: SGHDT and YYEEEE. The CDR3 is 14 amino acids. CDR3 sequence reads: CASSRTRVREKLFF. In DNA form, the CDR3 reads TGTGCCAGCAGCCGAACCAGGGTGAGGGAAAAACTGTTTTTT.

This clonotype was counted ten times or more. The chain recombines TRBV4-1 with TRBJ2-5; possibly TRBD1 for D (8 bases). Germline CDR1 and CDR2: MGHRA and YSYEKL. CDR3 length: 14 amino acids. Trimming stripped 4 bases from V and 4 bases from J, with 13 bases between. CDR3 in amino acids: CASSLQGGRETQYF. The CDR3 nucleotides read TGCGCCAGCAGCCTACAGGGGGGGCGAGAGACCCAGTACTTC.

The chain links TRBV5-5 to TRBJ2-7; a weak D match, TRBD2 (5 bases). V was clipped by 0 bases and J by 2 bases, with 15 bases between them. The CDR3 length is 16 residues. Germline V lookup: CDR1 SGHKS, CDR2 YYEKEE (reference sequence). In nucleotides, the CDR3 is TGTGCCAGCAGCTTGGAAATCGGGATGGCGGCCTACGAGCAGTACTTC. Protein product: CASSLEIGMAAYEQYF.